These T cell receptor beta chains were read from a single sample in a study of Ad26.COV2.S vaccination and SARS-CoV-2 variants. Using immunoSEQ multiplex PCR, the repertoire was profiled, and TCRdb retains in-frame clones only, with some absent. Of 400,000 to 450,000 clones in the sample, 90% were seen once. Sequenced material: peripheral blood, taken in a trial of Ad26.COV2.S vaccine versus placebo. The source is a person aged 18-65 years who received the Ad26.COV2.S COVID-19 vaccine or a placebo. Both conserved end residues are part of each CDR3. D genes are given only for firm matches. Expanded clones get a size class; other rows say once, few or many, or leave the size out.

d_gene: NA
j_gene: TRBJ2-7
len: 12
abundance: NA
v_gene: TRBV29-1
CDR3aa: CSVGDGAYEQYF
CDR3nt: TGCAGCGTTGGGGACGGAGCCTACGAGCAGTACTTC

d_gene: NA
j_gene: TRBJ1-5
len: 15
abundance: once
v_gene: TRBV7-2
CDR3aa: CASTLVKGGNQPQHF
CDR3nt: TGTGCCAGCACCTTGGTTAAGGGCGGCAATCAGCCCCAGCATTTT

d_gene: NA
j_gene: TRBJ1-1
len: 13
abundance: NA
v_gene: TRBV10-3
CDR3aa: CAISAGSYSEAFF
CDR3nt: TGTGCCATCAGTGCCGGGTCTTACTCTGAAGCTTTCTTT

d_gene: TRBD1
j_gene: TRBJ2-7
len: 15
abundance: NA
v_gene: TRBV5-1
CDR3aa: CASSFGTGSSYEQYF
CDR3nt: TGCGCCAGCAGCTTCGGGACAGGGAGCTCCTACGAGCAGTACTTC

d_gene: TRBD1
j_gene: TRBJ2-1
len: 15
abundance: NA
v_gene: TRBV5-1
CDR3aa: CASSARDRGVNEQFF
CDR3nt: TGCGCCAGCAGCGCCCGGGACAGGGGAGTAAATGAGCAGTTCTTC

d_gene: NA
j_gene: TRBJ1-3
len: 15
abundance: NA
v_gene: TRBV9
CDR3aa: CASSVGTASGNTIYF
CDR3nt: TGTGCCAGCAGCGTGGGGACGGCCTCTGGAAACACCATATATTTT

d_gene: NA
j_gene: TRBJ1-5
len: 12
abundance: NA
v_gene: TRBV28
CDR3aa: CTAGGLYEPQHF
CDR3nt: TGTACCGCAGGAGGACTGTATGAGCCCCAGCATTTT

d_gene: NA
j_gene: TRBJ2-2
len: 15
abundance: NA
v_gene: TRBV3-1/TRBV3-2
CDR3aa: CASSQDGGVPGELFF
CDR3nt: TGTGCCAGCAGCCAAGACGGAGGAGTCCCCGGGGAGCTGTTTTTT

d_gene: NA
j_gene: TRBJ1-3
len: 14
abundance: NA
v_gene: TRBV5-4
CDR3aa: CASSLGPGRNTIYF
CDR3nt: TGTGCCAGCAGCTTGGGTCCAGGGAGAAACACCATATATTTT

d_gene: NA
j_gene: TRBJ2-3
len: 12
abundance: NA
v_gene: TRBV7-6
CDR3aa: CASSYDGNTQYF
CDR3nt: TGTGCCAGCAGCTATGACGGGAATACGCAGTATTTT

d_gene: NA
j_gene: TRBJ2-3
len: 13
abundance: NA
v_gene: TRBV28
CDR3aa: CASRLVDPDTQYF
CDR3nt: TGTGCCAGCAGATTAGTCGATCCAGATACGCAGTATTTT

d_gene: NA
j_gene: TRBJ1-4
len: 12
abundance: NA
v_gene: TRBV6-2/TRBV6-3
CDR3aa: CASSYTAEKLFF
CDR3nt: TGTGCCAGCAGTTACACGGCGGAAAAACTGTTTTTT

d_gene: TRBD2
j_gene: TRBJ2-7
len: 15
abundance: NA
v_gene: TRBV5-1
CDR3aa: CASSSSAGGSYEQYF
CDR3nt: TGCGCCAGCAGCTCCTCAGCGGGAGGATCCTACGAGCAGTACTTC

d_gene: NA
j_gene: TRBJ2-5
len: 19
abundance: once
v_gene: TRBV21-1
CDR3aa: CASSKFAGLTSGRAETQYF
CDR3nt: TGTGCCAGCAGCAAATTTGCAGGCCTGACTAGCGGGAGGGCAGAGACCCAGTACTTC

d_gene: TRBD2
j_gene: TRBJ2-2
len: 14
abundance: NA
v_gene: TRBV6-5
CDR3aa: CASRPLAGVGELFF
CDR3nt: TGTGCCAGCAGGCCTTTAGCGGGGGTCGGGGAGCTGTTTTTT

d_gene: TRBD2
j_gene: TRBJ2-3
len: 15
abundance: NA
v_gene: TRBV30
CDR3aa: CAWSFKGLAGDTQYF
CDR3nt: TGTGCCTGGAGTTTTAAGGGACTAGCGGGAGATACGCAGTATTTT

d_gene: TRBD1
j_gene: TRBJ2-7
len: 15
abundance: NA
v_gene: TRBV19
CDR3aa: CASSIQGDSSYEQYF
CDR3nt: TGTGCCAGTAGTATACAGGGGGATAGCTCCTACGAGCAGTACTTC

d_gene: TRBD1
j_gene: TRBJ1-5
len: 15
abundance: NA
v_gene: TRBV19
CDR3aa: CASSKRTGLGQPQHF
CDR3nt: TGTGCCAGTAGTAAAAGGACAGGGCTCGGTCAGCCCCAGCATTTT